This passage covers 12 T cell receptor beta chains from one sample sequenced in a study of blood T cell repertoires in COVID-19. Clones were sequenced by immunoSEQ multiplex PCR, and TCRdb holds only the in-frame ones, with some missing. The table has 150,000 to 250,000 clones, approximately 82% seen once; the top ten hold about 6.9%. The specimen was peripheral blood. All receptors come from a human donor with acute or convalescent COVID-19. The donor label of this sample is uncertain.

This sequence joins TRBV5-1 and TRBJ2-1; D is uncertain. In germline, CDR1 is SGHRS, CDR2 YFSETQ. The ends were cut back, 0 bases at V and 0 bases at J, with 10 bases in the middle. This CDR3 comprises 16 residues. CDR3 nucleotide sequence: TGCGCCAGCAGCTTGGCCCCTTCGAGCTCCTACAATGAGCAGTTCTTC. Its translation is CASSLAPSSSYNEQFF.

V and J are TRBV29-1 and TRBJ2-1; perhaps TRBD1 as D (6 bases). V was pared by 2 bases and J by 3 bases, with 11 bases between. There are 14 residues in the CDR3. CDR1 is SQVTM, CDR2 ANQGSEA, per germline. As DNA, the CDR3 is TGCAGCGTTGAAACAGGGCTAAACTACAATGAGCAGTTCTTC. This encodes CSVETGLNYNEQFF.

This clone is a singleton in its sample. V gene TRBV6-5 combines with J gene TRBJ2-5; tentative D call: TRBD1 (6 bases). Trimming cost V 2 bases and J 6 bases, with 19 bases left between them. Germline assignment: CDR1 MNHEY and CDR2 SVGAGI. The CDR3 extends over 16 amino acids. For the CDR3, the DNA is TGTGCCAGCAGTTACGCCCACCGGGACACCATGAAGACCCAGTACTTC. Translation: CASSYAHRDTMKTQYF.

The chain carries TRBV6-5 and TRBJ1-6, with D possibly TRBD1 on 5 matching bases. The CDR3 sequence is 12 residues long. Germline V gene data show CDR1 as MNHEY and CDR2 as SVGAGI. V was pared by 8 bases and J by 10 bases, with 12 bases between. CDR3 coding DNA: TGTGCCAGCCAGGGTGGTCCCTCACCCCTCCACTTT. Protein: CASQGGPSPLHF.

The chain combines TRBV6-5 with TRBJ1-1, with 9 bases fitting TRBD1. This CDR3 comprises 13 residues. V lost 7 bases and J lost 4; bases outside the gene matches: 4. Per the germline V gene, CDR1 is MNHEY and CDR2 is SVGAGI. This CDR3 reads CASIWDRVTEAFF. The CDR3 coding sequence is TGTGCCAGCATTTGGGACAGGGTCACTGAAGCTTTCTTT.

This rearrangement joins TRBV13 to TRBJ2-2; D is possibly TRBD2 (5 bases). V was cut by 5 bases and J by 5 bases, with 6 bases left in between. The CDR3 length is 12 residues. Per germline, CDR1 PRHDT and CDR2 FYEKMQ (reference sequence). As DNA, the CDR3 is TGTGCCAGCAGCCCGGGAACCGGGGAGCTGTTTTTT. Protein product: CASSPGTGELFF.

V usage is TRBV7-2 and J usage is TRBJ2-2; 11 bases align to TRBD2. V shed 5 bases and J 5 bases; nucleotides not matched to a gene: 10. Looked up from germline, CDR1 is SGHTA and CDR2 is FQGNSA. The length of the CDR3 is 17 residues. The CDR3 DNA is TGTGCCAGCAGCGTTAGCGGGAGGGCAAGTTATACCGGGGAGCTGTTTTTT. Translating it yields CASSVSGRASYTGELFF.

The chain recombines TRBV3-1 (or the pseudogene TRBV3-2) with TRBJ1-5; D perhaps matches TRBD1 (6 bases). Trimming took off 0 bases at V and 7 bases at J, with 13 bases between the two ends. This CDR3 contains 15 residues. Germline V gene data show CDR1 as LGHDT and CDR2 as YNNKEL (reference sequence). The CDR3 nucleotides read TGTGCCAGCAGCCAAGAAGGGGGTCGAGTCCAGCCCCAGCATTTT. Translating it yields CASSQEGGRVQPQHF.

The rearrangement links TRBV6-5 to TRBJ1-1; TRBD1 matches at 7 bases. The CDR3 loop spans 15 amino acids. From germline, CDR1 is MNHEY and CDR2 SVGAGI. Germline trimming cut 0 bases from V and 3 bases from J; bases unmatched to any gene: 4. The CDR3 DNA follows: TGTGCCAGCAGTTACTCGGCAGGGGGTTACACTGAAGCTTTCTTT. As protein: CASSYSAGGYTEAFF.

This chain connects TRBV5-1 to TRBJ2-7; TRBD1 agrees at 7 bases. The germline V gene encodes CDR1 SGHRS and CDR2 YFSETQ. The ends lost 3 bases at V and 2 bases at J; junction bases unmatched: 5. This CDR3 spans 14 amino acids. CDR3 sequence (DNA): TGCGCCAGCAGCTCGGGACAGACAACCTACGAGCAGTACTTC. Amino acid sequence: CASSSGQTTYEQYF.

The chain joins TRBV9 to TRBJ1-1; D may be TRBD1 (6 bases). Looked up from germline, CDR1 is SGDLS and CDR2 is YYNGEE. The CDR3 length is 13 residues. V was clipped by 0 bases and J by 5 bases, with 8 bases between them. CDR3 region: CASSVDRVTEAFF. The CDR3 nucleotides read TGTGCCAGCAGCGTAGACAGGGTTACTGAAGCTTTCTTT.

The rearrangement links TRBV30 to TRBJ1-1, with no clear D. Germline loops: CDR1 GTSNPN, CDR2 SVGIG (reference sequence). Trimming pared 0 bases from V and 6 bases from J, leaving 14 bases between. The CDR3 spans 14 residues. The CDR3: CAWSVGGGSAEAFF. CDR3 sequence (DNA): TGTGCCTGGAGTGTCGGCGGAGGGAGCGCTGAAGCTTTCTTT.